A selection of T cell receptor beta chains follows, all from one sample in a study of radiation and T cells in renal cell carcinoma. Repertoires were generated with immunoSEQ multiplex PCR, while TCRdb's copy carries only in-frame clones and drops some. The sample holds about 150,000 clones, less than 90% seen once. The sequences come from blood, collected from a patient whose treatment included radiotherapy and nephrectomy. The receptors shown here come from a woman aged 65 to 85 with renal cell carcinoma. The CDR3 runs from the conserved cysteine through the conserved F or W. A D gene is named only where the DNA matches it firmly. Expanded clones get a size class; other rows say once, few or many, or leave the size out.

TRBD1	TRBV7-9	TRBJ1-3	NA	TGTGCCAGCAGCTTCGGGACAGGGACTGGAAACACCATATATTTT	CASSFGTGTGNTIYF
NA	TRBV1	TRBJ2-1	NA	TGCACCAGCAGCCAGTCCGGGACTAGCGGGGTGGATGAGCAGTTCTTC	CTSSQSGTSGVDEQFF
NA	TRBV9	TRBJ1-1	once	TGTGCCAGCAGCCGGGGTAGGGACACTGAAGCTTTCTTT	CASSRGRDTEAFF
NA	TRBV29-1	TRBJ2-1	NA	TGCAGCGTTGAAGACCCCAATGAGCAGTTCTTC	CSVEDPNEQFF
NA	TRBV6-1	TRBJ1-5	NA	TGTGCCAGCAGTGCCGAAGGGAATCAGCCCCAGCATTTT	CASSAEGNQPQHF
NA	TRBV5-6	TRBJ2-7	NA	TGTGCCAGCAGCTTGAACCGCCTAGGCTACGAGCAGTACTTC	CASSLNRLGYEQYF
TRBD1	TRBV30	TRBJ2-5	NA	TGTGCCTGGAGGAAGACAGGGAGTGAGACCCAGTACTTC	CAWRKTGSETQYF
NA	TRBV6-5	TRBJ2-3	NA	TGTGCCAGCAGTTACAATCTTCGACCTCTTAGGCCGCAGTATTTT	CASSYNLRPLRPQYF
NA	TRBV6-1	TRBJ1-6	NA	TGTGCCAGCAGTAATTGGGACGATTCACCCCTCCACTTT	CASSNWDDSPLHF
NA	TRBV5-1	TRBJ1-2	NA	TGCGCCAGCAGCTTCCAGGGAGGCGACTATGGCTACACCTTC	CASSFQGGDYGYTF
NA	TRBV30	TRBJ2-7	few	TGTGCCTGGAGTAAGGCGGCGGCAGCCTTCTCCTACGAGCAGTACTTC	CAWSKAAAAFSYEQYF
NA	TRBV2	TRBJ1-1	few	TGTGCCAGCAGTTCCCACAGGAAAAACACTGAAGCTTTCTTT	CASSSHRKNTEAFF
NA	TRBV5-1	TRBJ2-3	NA	TGCGCCAGCAGCTTGTGGACAGATACGCAGTATTTT	CASSLWTDTQYF